A single sample is the source of the 15 T cell receptor beta chains below, sequenced in a study of blood T cell repertoires in COVID-19. TCRdb's table, derived via immunoSEQ multiplex PCR, lists solely in-frame clones and lacks some. The sample shows 350,000 or so clones, around 90% of them seen only once. Material: peripheral blood. Receptor source: a man between 18 and 35 years old with active or convalescent COVID-19.

The chain uses TRBV10-3 and TRBJ2-7; a possible D gene is TRBD2 (5 bases). Germline lookup yields CDR1 ENHRY and CDR2 SYGVKD. This CDR3 is 14 amino acids long. The germline V and J ends were trimmed by 10 bases and 2 bases, with 18 bases remaining between them. The CDR3 bases are TGTGCCACCATTGCCTCCGGGATCACCTACGAGCAGTACTTC. The encoded protein is CATIASGITYEQYF.

The V call is TRBV10-3, the J call TRBJ1-5; 7 positions agree with TRBD1. This CDR3 is built from 17 residues. Looked up from germline, CDR1 is ENHRY and CDR2 is SYGVKD. V was clipped by 6 bases and J by 7 bases; unmatched bases: 18. The CDR3, as DNA: TGTGCCATCAGCGATCCCGGTCGCAGGGGGGCCAGGCAGCCCCAGCATTTT. As protein: CAISDPGRRGARQPQHF.

V is TRBV5-4 and J is TRBJ1-4; 7 bases are shared with TRBD1. J gave up 7 bases and V 0 bases, and 6 bases lay outside the gene matches. This CDR3 comprises 15 residues. From germline, CDR1 is SGHNT and CDR2 YYREEE (reference sequence). CDR3: CASSLDTGVGEKLFF. The CDR3 bases are TGTGCCAGCAGCTTGGACACAGGGGTTGGTGAAAAACTGTTTTTT.

The chain uses TRBV11-2 and TRBJ1-2, with D maybe TRBD1 (5 bases). Germline CDR1 and CDR2: SGHAT and FQNNGV. V was trimmed by 5 bases and J by 3 bases, leaving 10 bases between them. The CDR3 covers 13 residues. The CDR3: CASSTRGDYGYTF. As DNA, the CDR3 is TGTGCCAGCAGCACGCGGGGGGACTATGGCTACACCTTC.

This rearrangement joins TRBV15 to TRBJ1-1; tentative D call: TRBD1 (6 bases). The CDR3 runs to 13 residues. The V end lost 0 bases, the J end lost 8 bases, and 10 bases lay between the germline ends. Germline V gene data show CDR1 as LNHNV and CDR2 as YYDKDF (reference sequence). CDR3 DNA sequence: TGTGCCACCAGCAGAGATTGGGGGCTGGAAGCTTTCTTT. Amino acids: CATSRDWGLEAFF.

The chain carries TRBV7-2 and TRBJ1-1; 7 nucleotides match TRBD1. The V and J ends lost 4 bases and 5 bases, in that order; junction bases with no gene match: 4. The germline CDR1 and CDR2 sequences are SGHTA and FQGNSA. The CDR3 is 13 amino acids. This CDR3 is CASSSDRRTEAFF. The CDR3 DNA reads as TGTGCCAGCAGCTCGGACAGGAGGACTGAAGCTTTCTTT.

The J gene is TRBJ1-1, the V gene TRBV14, with a tentative D call TRBD1 (6 bases). Germline-derived CDR1 and CDR2 are SGHDN and FVKESK. The CDR3 totals 16 residues. V was trimmed by 2 bases and J by 1 base, leaving 14 bases between them. The CDR3 loop reads CASSQRRTVQNTEAFF. CDR3 DNA: TGTGCCAGCAGCCAAAGGAGGACAGTGCAGAACACTGAAGCTTTCTTT. Full variable domain (remainder filled in from reference TRBV14 and TRBJ1-1): EAGVTQFPSHSVIEKGQTVTLRCDPISGHDNLYWYRRVMGKEIKFLLHFVKESKQDESGMPNNRFLAERTGGTYSTLKVQPAELEDSGVYFCASSQRRTVQNTEAFFGQGTRLTVV.

The chain has TRBV7-9 and TRBJ2-3, with 14 bases lining up with TRBD2. Germline CDR1 and CDR2: SEHNR and FQNEAQ (reference sequence). This CDR3 comprises 15 residues. Germline trimming cut 7 bases from V and 6 bases from J; bases unmatched to any gene: 6. CDR3 loop: CASKPGLAGADTQYF. The CDR3 DNA reads TGTGCCAGCAAACCGGGACTAGCGGGAGCTGATACGCAGTATTTT.

This chain joins TRBV19 and TRBJ2-3; D perhaps matches TRBD1 (6 bases). The germline V and J ends were trimmed by 5 bases and 5 bases, with 14 bases remaining between them. There are 14 residues in the CDR3. CDR1 is LNHDA, CDR2 SQIVND, per germline (reference sequence). CDR3 protein: CASSLSRGRDTQYF. The CDR3 nucleotides read TGTGCCAGTAGTTTGTCCAGGGGAAGAGATACGCAGTATTTT.

This sequence joins TRBV14 and TRBJ1-2; 7 bases align to TRBD1. V was pared by 4 bases and J by 7 bases, with 15 bases of the junction left unmatched. The CDR3 covers 16 residues. The germline CDR1 and CDR2 sequences are SGHDN and FVKESK. The CDR3 DNA follows: TGTGCCAGCAGCCCCTCTTTGGGAGAGGGGGCATTTGGCTACACCTTC. Encoded protein: CASSPSLGEGAFGYTF.

The J gene is TRBJ2-7, the V gene TRBV28, with TRBD2 matching over 7 bases. CDR1 is MDHEN, CDR2 SYDVKM, per germline. Trimming took 2 bases from V and 6 from J; bases not matched to a gene: 7. The CDR3 has 14 residues. The CDR3, as DNA: TGTGCCAGCAGTTTAAGCGGGGCCCAGGGCGAGCAGTACTTC. The encoded protein is CASSLSGAQGEQYF.

The chain couples TRBV19 to TRBJ1-5, with TRBD1 matching 10 bases. The CDR3 is 18 residues long. Per germline, CDR1 LNHDA and CDR2 SQIVND (reference sequence). J lost 7 bases, V lost 3 bases, and 15 bases had no gene match. The DNA of the CDR3 is TGTGCCAGTAGTATGATCCCCGCCGGGACAGGGGACGGCCAGCCCCAGCATTTT. It specifies CASSMIPAGTGDGQPQHF.

The rearrangement links TRBV27 to TRBJ1-2, with 7 bases aligning to TRBD1. Germline CDR1 and CDR2: MNHEY and SMNVEV (reference sequence). The CDR3 totals 13 residues. Trimming at V came to 5 bases and at J to 4 bases, leaving 4 bases not matched to a gene. CDR3 protein: CASSDRQGYGYTF. The CDR3 DNA reads as TGTGCCAGCAGTGACAGACAGGGCTATGGCTACACCTTC.

This chain connects TRBV5-6 to TRBJ1-6, with 9 bases aligning to TRBD1. V shed 0 bases, J shed 10 bases, and the junction held 8 bases outside the gene matches. The CDR3 covers 16 residues. From germline, CDR1 is SGHDT and CDR2 YYEEEE. The CDR3 loop reads CASSLDGGQGGSPLHF. CDR3 coding DNA: TGTGCCAGCAGCTTGGATGGGGGACAGGGAGGGTCACCCCTCCACTTT.

The genes are TRBV5-4 and TRBJ1-6; D gene unclear. Trimming shortened V by 4 bases and J by 8 bases, and 16 bases separated the two germline ends. From germline, CDR1 is SGHNT and CDR2 YYREEE (reference sequence). CDR3 length: 15 residues. In nucleotides, the CDR3 is TGTGCCAGCAGCAACGGGGAACGGAGTTATTCACCCCTCCACTTT. It translates to CASSNGERSYSPLHF.